These T cell receptor beta chains were read from a single sample in a study of regulatory T cells in long-lasting Graves disease. TCRdb called the multiplex PCR reads again in MiXCR, with one record for every CDR3 protein. Altogether approximately 560,000 distinct CDR3 sequences are present, around 16% being singletons, with the ten largest covering approximately 12%. The same data also contributed to another study, on T cells in Graves' hyperthyroidism and ophthalmopathy.

The specimen comprised peripheral blood mononuclear cells (PBMCs), sampled at new diagnosis, from a patient treated with antithyroid drugs. These receptors were taken from a man between 18 and 35 years old with Graves disease. Each CDR3 is given with its conserved first and last residue. The order of the fields is D gene, clone size, J gene, V gene, CDR3 DNA, CDR3 protein. A D gene is named only where the DNA matches it firmly. The size field is filled for only some rows; it gives once, few, many or a size class.

NA,NA,TRBJ1-1,TRBV9,TGTGCCAGCAGCATTGACCCGAACACTGAAGCTTTCTTT,CASSIDPNTEAFF
TRBD2,many,TRBJ2-3,TRBV12-3/TRBV12-4,TGTGCCAGCACGGGGACTAGCGGGAACCTCACTCCTTTTAGCACAGATACGCAGTATTTT,CASTGTSGNLTPFSTDTQYF
TRBD2,few,TRBJ2-1,TRBV9,TGTGCCAGCAGCTTTGGACTAGCGGGAGACGAGCAGTTCTTC,CASSFGLAGDEQFF
TRBD1,many,TRBJ1-2,TRBV7-9,TGTGCCAGCAGCTCCTGGGACAGGGTAACAGGCTACACCTTC,CASSSWDRVTGYTF
NA,NA,TRBJ2-2,TRBV27,TGTGCCAGCAGTTTAGCGAGGGCCGGGGAGCTGTTTTTT,CASSLARAGELFF
NA,NA,TRBJ1-4,TRBV10-3,TGTGCCATTTCTCCACTCAATGAAAAACTGTTTTTT,CAISPLNEKLFF
TRBD1,few,TRBJ2-7,TRBV11-2,TGTGCCAGCAGCTCATGGCGGACAGGGAGTCGAGAGCAGTACTTC,CASSSWRTGSREQYF
NA,NA,TRBJ2-5,TRBV5-1,TGCGCCAGCAGCCTCCAGCAGGGGGAGACCCAGTACTTC,CASSLQQGETQYF
NA,few,TRBJ1-2,TRBV20-1,TGCAGTGCTTTGGACAGCCCCTATGGCTACACCTTC,CSALDSPYGYTF
NA,NA,TRBJ2-4,TRBV5-1,TGCGCCAGCAGCTTGGCCGGCGGGAAAAACATTCAGTACTTC,CASSLAGGKNIQYF
TRBD1,many,TRBJ2-1,TRBV5-1,TGCGCCAGCAGTACCGGGACAGCACCCAACAATGAGCAGTTCTTC,CASSTGTAPNNEQFF
NA,NA,TRBJ2-7,TRBV11-2,TGTGCCAGCAGCCTCACGGACGGACCCTCCTACGAGCAGTACTTC,CASSLTDGPSYEQYF
TRBD1,many,TRBJ1-1,TRBV11-2,TGTGCCAGCAGCTCTTCGGACAGGGAAAACACTGAAGCTTTCTTT,CASSSSDRENTEAFF
NA,NA,TRBJ1-5,TRBV19,TGTGCCAGTAGTATAGACACCTATCAGCCCCAGCATTTT,CASSIDTYQPQHF
NA,many,TRBJ1-6,TRBV12-3/TRBV12-4,TGTGCCAGCAGTTTGTGGGGATGGGCCCCCGATAATTCACCCCTCCACTTT,CASSLWGWAPDNSPLHF
TRBD2,many,TRBJ2-1,TRBV28,TGTGCCAGCAGTTCCCTGACTAGCGGGAGGTACAATGAGCAGTTCTTC,CASSSLTSGRYNEQFF
TRBD2,many,TRBJ2-2,TRBV12-3/TRBV12-4,TGTGCCAGCAGGCCGGGACTAGCGCCAACCGGGGAGCTGTTTTTT,CASRPGLAPTGELFF
NA,many,TRBJ2-7,TRBV11-2,TGTGCCAGCAGCTTACGGAGTCGGTTGAACTACGAGCAGTACTTC,CASSLRSRLNYEQYF
NA,NA,TRBJ1-5,TRBV6-4,TGTGCCAGCAGCTTGGACTTTGGTCAGCCCCAGCATTTT,CASSLDFGQPQHF
TRBD2,NA,TRBJ2-1,TRBV7-3,TGTGCCAGCAGCGTAAATAGCGGGCTTACCTACAATGAGCAGTTCTTC,CASSVNSGLTYNEQFF
TRBD1,many,TRBJ2-7,TRBV20-1,TGCAGTGCTAGGGGCGGTAGGGGGCACTCCTACGAGCAGTACTTC,CSARGGRGHSYEQYF
NA,few,TRBJ2-7,TRBV5-5,TGTGCCAGCAGCTTGGGGGAAGCGGGTCCCGAGCAGTACTTC,CASSLGEAGPEQYF
NA,many,TRBJ1-1,TRBV20-1,TGCAGTGCTAGATATCTTCGGGACACTGAAGCTTTCTTT,CSARYLRDTEAFF
NA,many,TRBJ2-7,TRBV15,TGTGCCACCAGCAGAGTGGGAGCGTACTTCTACGAGCAGTACTTC,CATSRVGAYFYEQYF
TRBD2,few,TRBJ2-7,TRBV30,TGTGCCTGGACTAGCGGAGGCGAGCAGTACTTC,CAWTSGGEQYF
TRBD1,many,TRBJ2-7,TRBV28,TGTGCCAGCAGTCCTGGGACAGTGGGCGAGCAGTACTTC,CASSPGTVGEQYF
NA,few,TRBJ1-6,TRBV18,TGTGCCAGCTCACCGGGGTCAGCCCCCTTTAGATCACCCCTCCACTTT,CASSPGSAPFRSPLHF
NA,many,TRBJ1-2,TRBV28,TGTGCCAGCAGCACAGGCCCTATCTATGGCTACACCTTC,CASSTGPIYGYTF
NA,few,TRBJ1-1,TRBV5-6,TGTGCCAGCAGCCCTCGTGTGGTAGGAACTGAAGCTTTCTTT,CASSPRVVGTEAFF
NA,many,TRBJ1-5,TRBV30,TGTGCCTGGGATGGGACGGGTGCAGGTCAGCCCCAGCATTTT,CAWDGTGAGQPQHF
TRBD1,NA,TRBJ1-1,TRBV30,TGTGCCTTACAGGGGGCGATTGAAGCTTTCTTT,CALQGAIEAFF
TRBD2,many,TRBJ2-1,TRBV7-3,TGTGCCAGCAGCTTTGGCGGGAGGGGGCTTGGTGAGCAGTTCTTC,CASSFGGRGLGEQFF
NA,NA,TRBJ1-2,TRBV10-3,TGTGCCAGCGGGCCACCTAACTATGGCTACACCTTC,CASGPPNYGYTF
NA,NA,TRBJ1-2,TRBV10-2,TGCGCCAGCAGCAGGGCCCATGGCTACACCTTC,CASSRAHGYTF
TRBD2,NA,TRBJ2-1,TRBV6-1,TGTGCCGGCAGTGGGTTGTGGCTAGCGGGACTCAACGCTGAGCAGTTCTTC,CAGSGLWLAGLNAEQFF
NA,many,TRBJ2-2,TRBV12-3/TRBV12-4,TGTGCCAGCCACCCCGGGGGGAACACCGGGGAGCTGTTTTTT,CASHPGGNTGELFF
TRBD1,NA,TRBJ1-6,TRBV19,TGTGCCAGTAGTCCCCGGACAGGGACTTACCCCCTCCACTTT,CASSPRTGTYPLHF
TRBD1,many,TRBJ1-5,TRBV18,TGTGCCAGCTCACCACGACCACCTGACAGGGACAATCAGCCCCAGCATTTT,CASSPRPPDRDNQPQHF
TRBD1,NA,TRBJ1-5,TRBV30,TGTGCCTGGAGTTGGGGACAGGGAACTCAGCCCCAGCATTTT,CAWSWGQGTQPQHF